This TCR beta chain comes out of a study of cytomegalovirus exposure and HLA in healthy donors. With 0 bases clipped from V and 3 bases from J, the junction kept 6 bases outside the gene matches. Germline lookup yields CDR1 MGHRA and CDR2 YSYEKL. CDR3 length: 17 residues. Whole-study findings and limits: Upon later analysis, HLA-associated TCR beta chains proved more clonally expanded than other, equally common chains. Follow-up analysis later connected one missense variant in DCLRE1C with trimming of TCR beta V- and J-genes.

This clone was detected only a few times. Its matching antigen is unknown. The PCR ran on 60 Vbeta and 13 Jbeta primers. Measured with immunoSEQ multiplex PCR; TCRdb has only the in-frame clones, and not every one. The table shows approximately 50,000 clones, with around 81% occurring only once. This TCR was recovered from a boy younger than 18 in good health and CMV-seropositive. This rearrangement joins TRBV4-1 to TRBJ2-1; 9 bases align to TRBD2. The sequencing input was PBMCs. The CDR3 is CASSQDNSGGLYNEQFF. CDR3 nucleotide sequence: TGCGCCAGCAGCCAAGATAACAGCGGGGGGCTCTACAATGAGCAGTTCTTC.